This T cell receptor beta chain was recorded in a study of blood T cell repertoires in COVID-19. Study background: Acute and convalescent COVID-19 specimens originated in the United States, Italy and Spain. Nucleic acid was either cDNA or gDNA, and it came from T cells, B-cell-depleted T cells, or PBMCs.

This CDR3 has 12 amino acids. The junction had 7 bases not matched to a gene; V was cut back by 10 bases and J by 7 bases. Germline CDR1 is SGDLS and CDR2 is YYNGEE. In the source study's methods: Reference gene primer amplification in the assay estimated nucleated cell counts. Repertoires were generated with immunoSEQ multiplex PCR, while TCRdb's copy carries only in-frame clones and drops some. Clone size and the V and J calls come from that table; the DNA yielded D and trimming. This table has more than 85,000 clones, 85% to 90% appearing once. Enrolled during active infection, Seattle patients were then followed longitudinally.

The clonotype originates from a human donor with COVID-19, enrolled during active disease. The donor label of this sample is uncertain. The V and J genes are TRBV9 and TRBJ1-2; TRBD1 aligns across 10 bases. Specimen: peripheral blood. Here the CDR3 reads CALGTGVRGYTF. The CDR3 bases are TGTGCCCTGGGGACAGGGGTGCGTGGCTACACCTTC.